This T cell receptor (beta chain) was retrieved from a study of OX40 agonist ivuxolimab in advanced cancers. Study results and caveats: Within 6 weeks, CD4+ and CD8+ blood T cells expanded clonally at 0.1 to 3.0 mg/kg.

Trimming took 2 bases from V and 6 from J, leaving 16 bases between them. CDR3 length equals 16 residues. CDR1 is ENHRY and CDR2 is SYGVKD in the germline V gene. Repertoires were generated with immunoSEQ multiplex PCR, while TCRdb's copy carries only in-frame clones and drops some. Of roughly 64,000 clones in the sample, about four fifths were seen once. As for this clone: The antigen remains undetermined.

The chain links TRBV10-3 to TRBJ1-4, with a possible D match to TRBD1 (5 bases). The TCR was taken from an adult with an advanced solid tumor such as melanoma, head and neck, liver or kidney cancer. The sequencing here drew on CD4+ or CD8+ T cells sorted from blood, taken in a trial of the OX40 agonist ivuxolimab. The CDR3 here is CAISETAGGAYEKLFF. The CDR3 region has the DNA TGTGCCATCAGTGAGACCGCCGGTGGGGCATATGAAAAACTGTTTTTT.